These T cell receptor beta chains were read from a single sample in a study of cytomegalovirus exposure and HLA in healthy donors. Data came from immunoSEQ multiplex PCR; TCRdb stores just in-frame clones and leaves some out. The table records some 170,000 clones, around 83% of them present only once. The specimen sequenced was PBMCs. Receptor source: a girl aged 2-10 years in good health and CMV-seropositive. CDR3s include the opening cysteine and the closing phenylalanine or tryptophan. A D gene is named only where the DNA matches it firmly. The size field is filled for only some rows; it gives once, few, many or a size class.

TRBJ1-3 | . | TRBV28 | . | TGTGCCAGCAGCCCAGGGACTGCTGGAAACACCATATATTTT | CASSPGTAGNTIYF
TRBJ1-1 | once | TRBV2 | TRBD1 | TGTGCCAGCAGTCTAATGGGACAGGGGAACACTGAAGCTTTCTTT | CASSLMGQGNTEAFF
TRBJ2-3 | once | TRBV15 | . | TGTGCCACCAGCGCGACGCGCGGGTCGGGAGATACGCAGTATTTT | CATSATRGSGDTQYF
TRBJ2-2 | . | TRBV7-6 | TRBD2 | TGTGCCAGCAGCCCTAACGCCCATACTAGCGGGGTTAATACCGGGGAGCTGTTTTTT | CASSPNAHTSGVNTGELFF
TRBJ1-3 | . | TRBV5-4 | . | TGTGCCAGCAGCTTGCGTCCAGGGCCCGGAAACACCATATATTTT | CASSLRPGPGNTIYF
TRBJ1-2 | . | TRBV28 | . | TGTGCCAGCAGGGGTTACGGAGGTCTAAATGGCTACACCTTC | CASRGYGGLNGYTF
TRBJ2-3 | . | TRBV5-1 | TRBD1 | TGCGCCAGCAGCCCCGACAGGGGGACAGATACGCAGTATTTT | CASSPDRGTDTQYF
TRBJ2-7 | few | TRBV6-1 | TRBD2 | TGTGCCAGCAGTGACGTAGCGGGAGTGAACGAGCAGTACTTC | CASSDVAGVNEQYF
TRBJ1-2 | once | TRBV4-2 | . | TGTGCCAGCAGCCAAGTAGGAGATGGCTACACCTTC | CASSQVGDGYTF
TRBJ2-1 | few | TRBV6-5 | . | TGTGCCAGCAGTTCAGGGGTTGAGCAGTTCTTC | CASSSGVEQFF
TRBJ1-5 | . | TRBV10-3 | TRBD1 | TGTGCCATCAGTGAGGGGGACAGGGTAAATCAGCCCCAGCATTTT | CAISEGDRVNQPQHF
TRBJ2-7 | . | TRBV7-9 | TRBD2 | TGTGCCAGCAGCCCCGGGACTAGCGGACTCTCCTACGAGCAGTACTTC | CASSPGTSGLSYEQYF
TRBJ2-3 | . | TRBV4-2 | TRBD2 | TGTGCCAGCAGCCGAGAGGGGATAGCGGGAGTAGGAGCAGATACGCAGTATTTT | CASSREGIAGVGADTQYF
TRBJ2-7 | . | TRBV7-6 | TRBD2 | TGTGCCAGCAGCTTAGCGAGAGCGGGAGGCCAGCAGTACTTC | CASSLARAGGQQYF
TRBJ1-5 | few | TRBV7-9 | TRBD1 | TGTGCCAGCAGCTTGGGACAGACTTATCAGCCCCAGCATTTT | CASSLGQTYQPQHF
TRBJ1-2 | . | TRBV19 | TRBD1 | TGTGCCAGTAGCGACAGGGGAAATGGCTACACCTTC | CASSDRGNGYTF
TRBJ2-2 | . | TRBV9 | TRBD1 | TGTGCCAGCACCAGGGGGAGTAACACCGGGGAGCTGTTTTTT | CASTRGSNTGELFF
TRBJ2-3 | . | TRBV11-2 | TRBD2 | TGTGCCAGCAGATACGGGACTAGTTTGCCGCGGGATACGCAGTATTTT | CASRYGTSLPRDTQYF
TRBJ1-1 | . | TRBV5-6 | TRBD1 | TGTGCCAGCAGCTTGATCCGGGACAGGAACACTGAAGCTTTCTTT | CASSLIRDRNTEAFF
TRBJ2-5 | . | TRBV4-1 | . | TGCGCCAGCAGCCAAGAAGCCAGGTCTACCCAGTACTTC | CASSQEARSTQYF
TRBJ2-7 | . | TRBV30 | . | TGTGCCTGGACCCCACGATTGGGACTTTCCTACGAGCAGTACTTC | CAWTPRLGLSYEQYF
TRBJ2-1 | . | TRBV5-6 | . | TGTGCCAGCACCCTTAGTGGCAATGAGCAGTTCTTC | CASTLSGNEQFF
TRBJ1-5 | . | TRBV4-1 | . | TGCGCCAGCAGCCAACCCCTAGAGGGTCGAGGGCGGCCCCAGCATTTT | CASSQPLEGRGRPQHF
TRBJ2-7 | . | TRBV28 | TRBD1 | TGTGCCAGCAGTCTCCCCGGGACAGGGGCCTACGAGCAGTACTTC | CASSLPGTGAYEQYF
TRBJ1-5 | once | TRBV5-8 | . | TGTGCCAGCAGCTTGACAGGGATTTGGAGCAATCAGCCCCAGCATTTT | CASSLTGIWSNQPQHF
TRBJ1-1 | few | TRBV6-5 | . | TGTGCCAGCAGTTACTCGCAGGGGAGCGAAGCTTTCTTT | CASSYSQGSEAFF
TRBJ2-7 | . | TRBV7-3 | TRBD2 | TGTGCCAGCAGCTTGGGACTAGCCGGCGGCGAGCAGTACTTC | CASSLGLAGGEQYF
TRBJ2-6 | . | TRBV30 | . | TGTGCCTGGACGGGGAGGCAAGGGGCGCCAGGGGCCAACGTCCTGACTTTC | CAWTGRQGAPGANVLTF
TRBJ1-2 | . | TRBV29-1 | TRBD1 | TGCAGCGTTGAAGATATCGCGGGACAGGGGCCTCAAGACCTATATGGCTACACCTTC | CSVEDIAGQGPQDLYGYTF
TRBJ1-3 | few | TRBV21-1 | . | TGTGCCAGCAGCAAAGGAAGGGGAGGAAACACCATATATTTT | CASSKGRGGNTIYF
TRBJ2-7 | . | TRBV28 | TRBD1 | TGTGCCAGCAGTTTAGAGTGGGACAGGGGGTTCTACGAGCAGTACTTC | CASSLEWDRGFYEQYF
TRBJ2-3 | . | TRBV5-1 | TRBD2 | TGCGCCAGCAGCCCAAGGACTAGCTTTTCCTTCCGGGCGAGCACAGATACGCAGTATTTT | CASSPRTSFSFRASTDTQYF
TRBJ2-5 | . | TRBV9 | . | TGTGCCAGCAGCGTGAGAGGGAGCAAAGAGACCCAGTACTTC | CASSVRGSKETQYF